This TCR beta chain derives from a study of T cell repertoires in ileal Crohn's disease. Overall study context: About half received postoperative treatment, 10 to 11 with thiopurines and about 20 anti-TNF. The M6 sample came from neoterminal ileum during colonoscopy after surgery. Study findings and constraints: Compared with CD4 T cells, sorted CD8 cells carried more expanded clones.

The time point was: neoterminal ileum biopsy at postoperative endoscopy, about 6 months after surgery. The CDR3 is made up of 13 amino acids. Trimming took off 4 bases at V and 4 bases at J, with 10 bases between the two ends. The germline CDR1 and CDR2 sequences are SNHLY and FYNNEI. Sequenced by immunoSEQ multiplex PCR; TCRdb stores in-frame clones only, minus some. The data contain about 62,000 clones, about 89% of them singletons. Comments on this clone: What it binds is unknown.

The receptor was derived from an adult with Crohn's disease. The sequencing sample was made of ileal tissue. This chain joins TRBV2 and TRBJ2-5; tentative D call: TRBD1 (5 bases). The CDR3 DNA reads TGTGCCAGCAGTGGACAGTCGTTAGAGACCCAGTACTTC. This sequence encodes CASSGQSLETQYF.